This entry describes one T cell receptor beta chain. Method: immunoSEQ multiplex PCR; TCRdb's copy keeps in-frame clones and lacks some. The table includes 95,000 to 100,000 clones, approximately 81% detected once. This sample was included in a study of blood T cell repertoires in COVID-19. Looking at the study overall: From the United States, Italy and Spain came samples of acute and convalescent COVID-19.

This CDR3 is built from 15 residues. With 5 bases removed from V and 6 bases from J, the gap between germline ends came to 19 bases. CDR1 and CDR2 (germline): SGDLS, YYNGEE. Sequencing was carried out using peripheral blood. The chain recombines TRBV9 with TRBJ2-3, with D possibly TRBD2 on 6 matching bases. This receptor was obtained from a woman in her 70s with active or convalescent COVID-19. CDR3 bases: TGTGCCAGCAGTGGGGGACTGGCCCGGCTGGATACGCAGTATTTT. This gives the protein CASSGGLARLDTQYF.